Reported below is one T cell receptor beta chain. This sample stems from a study of blood T cell repertoires in COVID-19. The germline V gene encodes CDR1 SQVTM and CDR2 ANQGSEA. There are 14 residues in the CDR3. Trimming pared 6 bases from V and 0 bases from J, leaving 13 bases between. In the study's own analysis: Quantification of nucleated cells was approximated via reference gene primer amplification. Generated by immunoSEQ multiplex PCR, the TCRdb table keeps only in-frame clones and is missing some. Clone size and V and J calls were adopted from that table, with D and trimming inferred from the DNA. Of 200,000 to 250,000 clones in the sample, about 83% are singletons; the top ten hold 6.8%.

The TCR sequence derives from a woman aged 40 to 55 who had recovered from COVID-19. Sequencing was done on a sample of PBMCs or T cells enriched from blood (not recorded which). The chain has TRBV29-1 and TRBJ2-3, with unresolved D. CDR3 DNA sequence: TGCAGCGTGGGCACTGATACTAGCACAGATACGCAGTATTTT. This codes for CSVGTDTSTDTQYF.